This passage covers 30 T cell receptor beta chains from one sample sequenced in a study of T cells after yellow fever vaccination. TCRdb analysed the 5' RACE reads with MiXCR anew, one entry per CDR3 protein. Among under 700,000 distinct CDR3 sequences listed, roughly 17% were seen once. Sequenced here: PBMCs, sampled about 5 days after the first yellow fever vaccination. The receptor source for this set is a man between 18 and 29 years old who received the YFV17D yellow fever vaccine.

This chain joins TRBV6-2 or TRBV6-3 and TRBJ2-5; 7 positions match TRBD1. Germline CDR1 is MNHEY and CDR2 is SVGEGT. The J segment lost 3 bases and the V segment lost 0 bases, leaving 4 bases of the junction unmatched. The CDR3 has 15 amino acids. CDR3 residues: CASSYSGQLEETQYF. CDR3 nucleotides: TGTGCCAGCAGTTACTCGGGACAGCTAGAAGAGACCCAGTACTTC.

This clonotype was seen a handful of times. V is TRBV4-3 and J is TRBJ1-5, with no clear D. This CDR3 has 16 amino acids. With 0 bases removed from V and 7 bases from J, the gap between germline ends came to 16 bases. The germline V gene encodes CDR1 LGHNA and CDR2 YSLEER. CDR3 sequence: CASSQDFSGPVQPQHF. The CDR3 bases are TGCGCCAGCAGCCAAGATTTTTCGGGCCCTGTCCAGCCCCAGCATTTT.

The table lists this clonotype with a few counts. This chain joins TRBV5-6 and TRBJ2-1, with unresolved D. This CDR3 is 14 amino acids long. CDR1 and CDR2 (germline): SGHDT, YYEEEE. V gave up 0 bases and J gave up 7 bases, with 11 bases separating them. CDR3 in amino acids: CASSLGQRWNEQFF. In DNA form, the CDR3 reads TGTGCCAGCAGCTTGGGGCAGCGTTGGAATGAGCAGTTCTTC.

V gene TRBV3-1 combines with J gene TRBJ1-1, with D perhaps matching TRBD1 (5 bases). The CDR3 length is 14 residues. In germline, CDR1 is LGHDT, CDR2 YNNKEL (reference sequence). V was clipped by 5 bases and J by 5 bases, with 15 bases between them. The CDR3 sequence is CASSSRDRVTEAFF. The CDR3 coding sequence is TGTGCCAGCAGCAGCCGGGACCGCGTAACTGAAGCTTTCTTT.

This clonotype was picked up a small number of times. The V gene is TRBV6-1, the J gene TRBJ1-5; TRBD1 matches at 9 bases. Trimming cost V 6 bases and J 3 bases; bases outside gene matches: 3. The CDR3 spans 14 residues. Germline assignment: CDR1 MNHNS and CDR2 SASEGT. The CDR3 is CASSTGGYNQPQHF. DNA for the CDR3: TGTGCCAGCAGCACAGGGGGCTACAATCAGCCCCAGCATTTT.

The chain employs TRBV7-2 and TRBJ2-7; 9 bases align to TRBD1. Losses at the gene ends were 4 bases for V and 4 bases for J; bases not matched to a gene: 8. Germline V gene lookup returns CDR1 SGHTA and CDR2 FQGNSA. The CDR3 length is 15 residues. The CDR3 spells CASSSWTGEHYEQYF. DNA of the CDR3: TGTGCCAGCAGCTCATGGACAGGGGAGCATTACGAGCAGTACTTC.

The CDR3 reads CASLGGSTDTQYF. CDR3 coding DNA: TGTGCCAGCTTGGGGGGCAGCACAGATACGCAGTATTTT. This sequence joins TRBV12-3 or TRBV12-4 and TRBJ2-3, with D possibly called TRBD1 or TRBD2 (6 bases each). Trimming removed 8 bases at V and 0 bases at J, with 9 bases between. The CDR3 contains 13 residues.

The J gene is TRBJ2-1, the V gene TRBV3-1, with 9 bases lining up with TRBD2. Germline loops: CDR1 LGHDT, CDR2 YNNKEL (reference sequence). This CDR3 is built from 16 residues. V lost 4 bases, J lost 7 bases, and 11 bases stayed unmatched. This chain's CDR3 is CASSPLAGVIRNEQFF. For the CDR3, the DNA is TGTGCCAGCAGCCCTTTAGCGGGGGTAATCAGGAATGAGCAGTTCTTC.

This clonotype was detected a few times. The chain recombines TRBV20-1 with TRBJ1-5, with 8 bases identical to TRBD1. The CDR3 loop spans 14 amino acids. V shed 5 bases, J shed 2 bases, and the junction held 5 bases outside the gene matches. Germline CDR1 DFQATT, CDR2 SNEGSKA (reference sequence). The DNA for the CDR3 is TGCAGTGCTCCCGGACAGGGTGGCAATCAGCCCCAGCATTTT. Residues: CSAPGQGGNQPQHF.

CDR3 bases: TGTGCCAGCAGCGGGGGGGACTATCTAAACACCGGGGAGCTGTTTTTT. It translates to CASSGGDYLNTGELFF. The chain has TRBV7-9 and TRBJ2-2, with 7 bases fitting TRBD2. The ends lost 5 bases at V and 2 bases at J; junction bases unmatched: 8. This CDR3 has 16 residues. Germline V lookup: CDR1 SEHNR, CDR2 FQNEAQ (reference sequence).

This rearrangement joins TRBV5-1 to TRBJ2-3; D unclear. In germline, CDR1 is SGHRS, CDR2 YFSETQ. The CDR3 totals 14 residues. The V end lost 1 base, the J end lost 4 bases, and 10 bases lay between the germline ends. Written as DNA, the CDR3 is TGCGCCAGCAGCTTGAATGGGGTCCCAGATACGCAGTATTTT. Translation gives CASSLNGVPDTQYF.

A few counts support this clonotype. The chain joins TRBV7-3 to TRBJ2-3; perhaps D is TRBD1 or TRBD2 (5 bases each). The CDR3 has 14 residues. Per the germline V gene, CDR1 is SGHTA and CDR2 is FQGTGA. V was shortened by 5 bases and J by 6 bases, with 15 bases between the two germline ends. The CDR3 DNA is TGTGCCAGCAGCGCTCAGGGTGGGGGTGATACGCAGTATTTT. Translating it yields CASSAQGGGDTQYF.

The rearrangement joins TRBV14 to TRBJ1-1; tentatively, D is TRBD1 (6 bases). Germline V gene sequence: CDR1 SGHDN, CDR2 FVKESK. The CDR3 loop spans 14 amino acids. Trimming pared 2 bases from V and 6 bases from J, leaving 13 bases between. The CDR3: CASSQSQGYAEAFF. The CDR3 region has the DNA TGTGCCAGCAGCCAATCTCAGGGGTATGCTGAAGCTTTCTTT.

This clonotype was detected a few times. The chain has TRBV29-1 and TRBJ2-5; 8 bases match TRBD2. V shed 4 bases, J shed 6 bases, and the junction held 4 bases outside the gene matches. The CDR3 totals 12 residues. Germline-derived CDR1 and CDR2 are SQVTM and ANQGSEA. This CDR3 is CSVVAGSQTQYF. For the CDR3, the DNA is TGCAGCGTTGTAGCGGGGAGTCAGACCCAGTACTTC.

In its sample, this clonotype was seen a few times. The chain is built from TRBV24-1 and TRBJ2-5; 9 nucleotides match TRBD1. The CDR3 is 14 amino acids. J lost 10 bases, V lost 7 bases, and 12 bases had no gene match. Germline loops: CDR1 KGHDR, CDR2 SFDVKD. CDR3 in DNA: TGTGCCACCAGACCCTCTACAGACAGGGGGATCCAGTACTTC. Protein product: CATRPSTDRGIQYF.

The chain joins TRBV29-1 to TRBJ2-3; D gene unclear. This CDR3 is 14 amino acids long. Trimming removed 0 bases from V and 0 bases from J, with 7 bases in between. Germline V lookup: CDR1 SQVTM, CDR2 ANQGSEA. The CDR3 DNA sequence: TGCAGCGTTGAAGAGGCATCTAGCACAGATACGCAGTATTTT. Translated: CSVEEASSTDTQYF.

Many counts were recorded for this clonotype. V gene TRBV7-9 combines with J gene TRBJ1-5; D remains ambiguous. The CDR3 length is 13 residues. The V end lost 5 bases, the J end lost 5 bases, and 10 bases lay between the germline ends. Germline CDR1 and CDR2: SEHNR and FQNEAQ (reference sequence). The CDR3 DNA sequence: TGTGCCAGCAGCCCCGCGGAGTATCAGCCCCAGCATTTT. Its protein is CASSPAEYQPQHF.

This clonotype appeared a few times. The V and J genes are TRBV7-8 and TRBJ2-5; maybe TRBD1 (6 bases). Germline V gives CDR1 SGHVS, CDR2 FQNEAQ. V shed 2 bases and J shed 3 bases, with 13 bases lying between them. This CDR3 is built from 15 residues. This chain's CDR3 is CASSLNRVGKETQYF. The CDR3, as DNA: TGTGCCAGCAGCTTAAACAGGGTTGGGAAAGAGACCCAGTACTTC.

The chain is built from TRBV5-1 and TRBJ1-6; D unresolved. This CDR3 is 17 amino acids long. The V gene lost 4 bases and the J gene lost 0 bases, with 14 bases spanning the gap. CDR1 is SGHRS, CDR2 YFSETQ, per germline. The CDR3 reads CASSGHSSDSYNSPLHF. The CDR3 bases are TGCGCCAGCAGCGGGCACAGTTCAGACTCCTATAATTCACCCCTCCACTTT.

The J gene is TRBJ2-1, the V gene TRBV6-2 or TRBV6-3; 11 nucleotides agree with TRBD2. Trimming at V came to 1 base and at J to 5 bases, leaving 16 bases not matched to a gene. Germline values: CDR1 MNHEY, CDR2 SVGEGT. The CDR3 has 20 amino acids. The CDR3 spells CASSYLPVVLAGGTNNEQFF. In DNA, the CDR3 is TGTGCCAGCAGTTACTTACCTGTAGTTCTAGCGGGGGGCACGAACAATGAGCAGTTCTTC.

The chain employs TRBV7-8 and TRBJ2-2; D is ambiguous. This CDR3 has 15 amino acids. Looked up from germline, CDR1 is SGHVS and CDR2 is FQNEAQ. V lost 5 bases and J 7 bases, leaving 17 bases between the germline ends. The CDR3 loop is CASSLRSGPGGELFF. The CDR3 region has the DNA TGTGCCAGCAGCCTAAGGAGTGGTCCGGGCGGGGAGCTGTTTTTT.

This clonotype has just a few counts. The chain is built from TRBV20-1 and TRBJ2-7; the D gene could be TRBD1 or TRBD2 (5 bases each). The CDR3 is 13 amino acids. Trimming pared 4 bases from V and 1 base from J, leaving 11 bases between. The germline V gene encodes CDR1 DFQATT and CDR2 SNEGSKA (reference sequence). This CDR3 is CSATGTTSYEQYV. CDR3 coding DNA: TGCAGTGCTACCGGGACGACGTCCTACGAGCAGTACGTC.

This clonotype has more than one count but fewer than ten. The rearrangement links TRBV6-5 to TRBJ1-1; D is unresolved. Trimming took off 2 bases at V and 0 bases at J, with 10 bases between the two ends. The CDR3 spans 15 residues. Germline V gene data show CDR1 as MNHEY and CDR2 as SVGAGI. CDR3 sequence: CASSYRPTMNTEAFF. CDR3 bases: TGTGCCAGCAGTTACCGGCCGACAATGAACACTGAAGCTTTCTTT.

CDR3 loop: CASSLRFPNEQFF. CDR3 bases: TGTGCCAGCAGCTTAAGGTTCCCGAATGAGCAGTTCTTC. This rearrangement joins TRBV7-2 to TRBJ2-1; D call uncertain. V was trimmed by 2 bases and J by 7 bases, leaving 9 bases between them. Germline V gene data show CDR1 as SGHTA and CDR2 as FQGNSA. The CDR3 length is 13 residues.

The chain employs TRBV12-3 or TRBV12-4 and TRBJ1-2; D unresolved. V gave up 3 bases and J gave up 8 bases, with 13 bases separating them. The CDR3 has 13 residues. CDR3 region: CASSFRFGGGYTF. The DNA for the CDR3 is TGTGCCAGCAGTTTCCGATTTGGCGGGGGCTACACCTTC.

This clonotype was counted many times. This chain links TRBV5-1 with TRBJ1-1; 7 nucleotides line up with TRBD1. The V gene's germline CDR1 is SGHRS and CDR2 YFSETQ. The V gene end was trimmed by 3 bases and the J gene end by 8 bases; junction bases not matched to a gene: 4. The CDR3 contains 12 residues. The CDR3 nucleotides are TGCGCCAGCAGCTGGCGGGACAGCGAAGCTTTCTTT. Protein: CASSWRDSEAFF.

CDR3 nucleotide sequence: TGTGCCACCAGCTCGAGGGAGGGGGAGCTTAGCTCCTACGAGCAGTACTTC. Residues: CATSSREGELSSYEQYF. The chain carries TRBV15 and TRBJ2-7; D is possibly TRBD2 (7 bases). V gave up 5 bases and J gave up 0 bases, with 20 bases separating them. Germline values: CDR1 LNHNV, CDR2 YYDKDF (reference sequence). This CDR3 has 17 residues.

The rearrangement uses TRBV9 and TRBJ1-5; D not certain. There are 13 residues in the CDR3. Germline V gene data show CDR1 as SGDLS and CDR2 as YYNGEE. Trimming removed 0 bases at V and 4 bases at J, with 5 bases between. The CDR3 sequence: CASSVDVNQPQHF. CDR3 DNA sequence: TGTGCCAGCAGCGTAGACGTGAATCAGCCCCAGCATTTT.

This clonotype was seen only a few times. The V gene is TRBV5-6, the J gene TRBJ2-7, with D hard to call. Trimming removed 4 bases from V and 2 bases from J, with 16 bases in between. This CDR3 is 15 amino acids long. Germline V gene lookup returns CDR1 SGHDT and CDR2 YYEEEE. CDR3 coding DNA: TGTGCCAGCAGCCCACGGTCCAACACCCCCTACGAGCAGTACTTC. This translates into CASSPRSNTPYEQYF.

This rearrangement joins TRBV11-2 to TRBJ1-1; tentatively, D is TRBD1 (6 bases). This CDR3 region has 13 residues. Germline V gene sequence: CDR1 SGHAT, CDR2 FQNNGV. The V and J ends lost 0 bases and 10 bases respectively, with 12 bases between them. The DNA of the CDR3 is TGTGCCAGCAGCTTAGAAGGGGGTTTAGGAGCTTTCTTT. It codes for CASSLEGGLGAFF.